One and the same sample provided the 9 T cell receptor beta chains below, sequenced in a study of tumor and adjacent non-tumor tissue in lung cancer. This sample's RNA came from whole unsorted tissue. More than 3 cm separated this lung sample from the edge of the tumor. Three rounds of nested PCR, following a modified ARM-PCR protocol, produced the TCRbeta library. TCRdb reprocessed the multiplex PCR reads via MiXCR and lists one record per CDR3 protein. This sample has 90,000 to 100,000 distinct CDR3 sequences, with 80% found just once. Sequenced material: distant non-tumor lung tissue. The receptors were gathered from a man in his sixties with small cell lung cancer.

In its sample, this clonotype ranks as medium-sized. The CDR3: CASSHPITGGVDGELFF. The CDR3 nucleotides read TGCGCCAGCAGCCACCCCATCACGGGGGGGGTCGACGGGGAGCTGTTTTTT. V and J are TRBV4-1 and TRBJ2-2, with 8 bases that match TRBD2. Trimming at V came to 3 bases and at J to 7 bases, leaving 13 bases not matched to a gene. The CDR3 totals 17 residues. The V gene's germline CDR1 is MGHRA and CDR2 YSYEKL.

To note about this clonotype: Compared with germline, one end of the junction differs, possibly owing to a read error. The J gene is TRBJ2-3, the V gene TRBV4-2; D is possibly TRBD1 (6 bases). Per germline, CDR1 LGHNA and CDR2 YNFKEQ. This CDR3 spans 14 amino acids. Here the CDR3 DNA reads TGTGCCAGCAGAAAGGTCGAGAGGACAGATATGCAGTATTTT. The encoded protein is CASRKVERTDMQYF.

The rearrangement uses TRBV29-1 and TRBJ2-5, with TRBD1 identical over 10 bases. Germline lookup yields CDR1 SQVTM and CDR2 ANQGSEA. There are 15 residues in the CDR3. CDR3 loop: CSATPGQGNQETQYF. The DNA for the CDR3 is TGCAGTGCAACTCCGGGACAGGGGAACCAAGAGACCCAGTACTTC.

Worth noting for this clonotype: A much larger clonotype is one base distant, so this may be a read error. The chain is built from TRBV7-9 and TRBJ2-1; no clear D gene. The CDR3 length is 12 residues. V dropped 4 bases and J dropped 8 bases, with 9 bases sitting between them. Germline-derived CDR1 and CDR2 are SEHNR and FQNEAQ (reference sequence). The CDR3 is CASSSSHDEQFF. CDR3 DNA sequence: TGTGCCAGCAGCTCCTCTCACGATGAGCAGTTCTTC.

This clonotype has a handful of counts. The CDR3 sequence is CASSLVVRRVWMQYF. The CDR3 DNA reads TGCGCCAGCAGCTTGGTCGTCAGACGAGTTTGGATGCAGTACTTC. The chain employs TRBV5-1 and TRBJ2-4; no reliable D call. V dropped 0 bases and J dropped 13 bases, with 20 bases sitting between them. CDR1 is SGHRS and CDR2 is YFSETQ in the germline V gene. This CDR3 comprises 15 residues.

About this clonotype: A read error may produce the germline difference seen at one junction end. The chain carries TRBV6-5 and TRBJ1-6, with D possibly TRBD1 on 5 matching bases. Germline loops: CDR1 MNHEY, CDR2 SVGAGI. The CDR3 consists of 14 residues. The CDR3 DNA reads TGTGCCAGCAGTTATGGGGCTTATAATTCACCCTTCCAGTTT. It translates to CASSYGAYNSPFQF.

A word on this clonotype: Without the conserved terminal phenylalanine or tryptophan, this CDR3 likely stems from a read error. V gene TRBV11-2 combines with J gene TRBJ2-1; 8 nucleotides match TRBD2. This CDR3 spans 16 amino acids. CDR1 is SGHAT, CDR2 FQNNGV, per germline. The CDR3 coding sequence is TGTGCCTGCAGCGGTTTAGCGGGATGGCCCACCTCTGGGCAGTTCTTA. It yields the protein CACSGLAGWPTSGQFL.

Worth noting for this clonotype: This may arise from a read error, as a much more abundant clone is one base away. J is TRBJ2-5 and V is TRBV28, with D possibly matching TRBD2 (6 bases). The J call could be wrong; TRBJ2-1 is a better fit for the DNA end. The germline V gene encodes CDR1 MDHEN and CDR2 SYDVKM. CDR3 length: 12 residues. CDR3 in amino acids: CASIGGAETQFF. In DNA, the CDR3 is TGTGCCAGCATTGGAGGGGCAGAGACCCAGTTCTTC.

The chain recombines TRBV5-1 with TRBJ2-5, with 8 bases that match TRBD2. CDR3 length: 17 residues. The germline gives CDR1 SGHRS, CDR2 YFSETQ. The J segment lost 5 bases and the V segment lost 0 bases, leaving 12 bases of the junction unmatched. The CDR3 DNA sequence: TGCGCCAGCAGCTTGGAGTCCTTAGCGGCGGGGGGTGAGACCCAGTACTTC. The encoded protein is CASSLESLAAGGETQYF.